This TCR beta chain was recorded in a study of T-cell reconstitution after alpha-beta-depleted transplantation in children. The CDR3 is made up of 12 amino acids. Between the trimmed V and J ends, which lost 3 bases and 10 bases, there was a span of 10 bases. Germline values: CDR1 SGHTA, CDR2 FQGNSA. The table lists this clonotype with many counts. Unique molecular identifiers were built into the TCRbeta library. TCRdb reprocessed the PCR reads via MiXCR and lists one record per CDR3 protein. Of hundreds of thousands of distinct CDR3 sequences listed, 16% are singletons. This specimen consisted of PBMCs from the stem cell graft donor, obtained from the stem cell graft. The receptor comes from a human donor who donated a stem cell graft to a child with acute myeloid leukemia. V usage is TRBV7-2 and J usage is TRBJ2-1; possible D gene TRBD1, 6 bases. The CDR3 reads CASSLGASEQFF. CDR3 nucleotides: TGTGCCAGCAGCTTGGGGGCATCGGAGCAGTTCTTC.